This T cell receptor (beta chain) emerged from a study of shared clonotypes between healthy human individuals. Study context: Donor composition was a couple of women and three men, aged 18 to 49. Regarding the study as a whole: Few donors limited the genetic and exposure-history diversity represented.

Each PCR replicate run on unsorted PBMC took in 300 to 350 ng DNA, tens of thousands of T cell genomes. In the authors' workflow: Filtering differed because ImmunoSEQ produced junction-only sequences that carried no quality scores. The protocol was immunoSEQ multiplex PCR, while the TCRdb copy is restricted to in-frame clones and leaves out a portion. D and trimming come from the DNA, and the V and J calls and clone size come from that table. The top ten clones hold 10% to 15% of a sample with about 490,000 clones, around 78% of them seen once. The CDR3 contains 15 residues. Germline CDR1 and CDR2: SGHAT and FQDESV (reference sequence). The ends lost 5 bases at V and 0 bases at J; junction bases unmatched: 6. As for this clone: Antigen: not known.

Sequenced input: PBMCs. The chain is built from TRBV11-1 and TRBJ2-7; 8 positions agree with TRBD2. The TCR comes from a woman in her forties in good health. Some clones in this sample may be carry-over from other donors' samples. The CDR3 region has the DNA TGTGCCAGCAGCGCCGGGAGGGTCAGCTCCTACGAGCAGTACTTC. Encoded protein: CASSAGRVSSYEQYF.